What follows are 5 T cell receptor beta chains derived from one specimen sequenced in a study of cytomegalovirus exposure and HLA in healthy donors (dated by TCRdb to 2017 to 2019). Library construction relied on the immunoSEQ multiplex PCR assay. The multiplex PCR relied on a mix of 60 forward primers for TCR Vbeta segments and 13 reverse primers for TCR Jbeta segments. TCRdb obtained this table from immuneACCESS and retained in-frame rearrangements with V and J assigned. These tables miss some clones; where compared with another copy, unresolved V genes account for less than half of the shortfall, and the remainder is unexplained. In all, the sample holds over 150,000 clones, and 75% to 85% of those were seen once. The biggest ten clones account for approximately 1.2% of the sample. Sequencing was carried out using PBMCs. The source of these receptors is a girl aged 2-10 years in good health and CMV-seropositive.

The chain combines TRBV28 with TRBJ1-4; 12 nucleotides align to TRBD1. Germline values: CDR1 MDHEN, CDR2 SYDVKM. The V and J ends lost 2 bases and 7 bases, in that order; junction bases with no gene match: 8. This CDR3 spans 17 amino acids. This CDR3 is CASSLVPGQGAREKLFF. DNA of the CDR3: TGTGCCAGCAGTTTAGTCCCGGGACAGGGGGCCCGTGAAAAACTGTTTTTT.

The gene calls are TRBV5-1 and TRBJ2-7; D gene ambiguous. The CDR3 is 15 amino acids. Trimming cost V 0 bases and J 0 bases, with 10 bases left between them. Germline V gene sequence: CDR1 SGHRS, CDR2 YFSETQ. In DNA form, the CDR3 reads TGCGCCAGCAGCTTGGGGCTAGAGGCCTCCTACGAGCAGTACTTC. Translating it yields CASSLGLEASYEQYF.

The CDR3 here is CASSINLFSSNEQFF. The CDR3 DNA follows: TGTGCCAGTAGTATCAATCTCTTTAGCAGCAATGAGCAGTTCTTC. The chain couples TRBV19 to TRBJ2-1, with unresolved D. This CDR3 is built from 15 residues. CDR1 is LNHDA, CDR2 SQIVND, per germline (reference sequence). The V end was cut by 3 bases, the J end by 6 bases, with 15 bases between.

The gene calls are TRBV14 and TRBJ1-1, with D possibly TRBD1 on 6 matching bases. V was trimmed by 3 bases and J by 5 bases, leaving 13 bases between them. The CDR3 consists of 14 residues. Germline V CDR1 and CDR2: SGHDN, FVKESK. The CDR3 DNA sequence: TGTGCCAGCAGCCATAACAGGGTACAGACTGAAGCTTTCTTT. This sequence encodes CASSHNRVQTEAFF.

V gene TRBV5-1 combines with J gene TRBJ2-1; D perhaps matches TRBD2 (5 bases). The germline gives CDR1 SGHRS, CDR2 YFSETQ. The germline V and J ends were trimmed by 3 bases and 6 bases, with 10 bases remaining between them. The length of the CDR3 is 13 residues. In nucleotides, the CDR3 is TGCGCCAGCAGCTCCTCTAGCCTCAATGAGCAGTTCTTC. Protein sequence: CASSSSSLNEQFF.